This TCR beta chain was sequenced for a study of immune evolution from preneoplasia to lung adenocarcinoma. Findings and limits, study-wide: Top clone frequencies peaked in normal lung, apparently declining through invasive adenocarcinoma.

Turning to this clone: Its antigen is not known.

Clones were sequenced by immunoSEQ multiplex PCR, and TCRdb holds only the in-frame ones, with some missing. The sample has over 9,500 clones, about 79% seen once. After pathologic assessment, macro-dissection selected premalignant or tumor cells for extraction. The TCR was taken from a person aged 60-79 years with lung adenocarcinoma. Sample: FFPE minimally invasive lung adenocarcinoma tissue.

The CDR3 spells CAWSGGTVGQPQHF. The CDR3 nucleotides read TGTGCCTGGAGTGGAGGGACAGTAGGACAGCCCCAGCATTTT. The chain recombines TRBV30 with TRBJ1-5; the match to TRBD1 covers 7 bases. The CDR3 is made up of 14 amino acids. J gave up 7 bases and V 1 base, and 7 bases lay outside the gene matches. Germline-derived CDR1 and CDR2 are GTSNPN and SVGIG (reference sequence).